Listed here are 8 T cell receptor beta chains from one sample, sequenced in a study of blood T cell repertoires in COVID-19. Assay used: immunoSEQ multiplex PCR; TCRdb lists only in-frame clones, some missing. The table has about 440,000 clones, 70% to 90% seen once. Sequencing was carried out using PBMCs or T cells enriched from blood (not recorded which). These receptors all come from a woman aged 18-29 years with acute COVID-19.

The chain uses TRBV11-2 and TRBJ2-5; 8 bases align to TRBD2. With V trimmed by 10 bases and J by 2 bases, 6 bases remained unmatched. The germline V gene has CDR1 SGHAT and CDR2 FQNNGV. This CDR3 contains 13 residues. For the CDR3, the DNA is TGTGCCACCGGGGGGGCCGCGCAAGAGACCCAGTACTTC. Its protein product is CATGGAAQETQYF.

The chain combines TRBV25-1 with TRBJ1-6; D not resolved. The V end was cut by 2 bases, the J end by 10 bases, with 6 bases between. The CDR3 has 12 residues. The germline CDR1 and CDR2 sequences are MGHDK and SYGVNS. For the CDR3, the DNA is TGTGCCAGCAGTGAAAAGCGCTCACCCCTCCACTTT. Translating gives CASSEKRSPLHF.

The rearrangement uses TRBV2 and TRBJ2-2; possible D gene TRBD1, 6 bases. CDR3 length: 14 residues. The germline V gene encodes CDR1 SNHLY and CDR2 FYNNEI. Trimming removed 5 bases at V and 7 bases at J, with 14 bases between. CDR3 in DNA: TGTGCCAGCAGTTATAAACAGGGAAGCGGGGAGCTGTTTTTT. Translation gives CASSYKQGSGELFF.

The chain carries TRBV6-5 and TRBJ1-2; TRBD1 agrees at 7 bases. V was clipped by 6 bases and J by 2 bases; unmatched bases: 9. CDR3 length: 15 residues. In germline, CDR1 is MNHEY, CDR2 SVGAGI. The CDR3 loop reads CASRRYRGGNYGYTF. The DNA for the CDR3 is TGTGCCAGCAGACGATACAGGGGTGGCAACTATGGCTACACCTTC.

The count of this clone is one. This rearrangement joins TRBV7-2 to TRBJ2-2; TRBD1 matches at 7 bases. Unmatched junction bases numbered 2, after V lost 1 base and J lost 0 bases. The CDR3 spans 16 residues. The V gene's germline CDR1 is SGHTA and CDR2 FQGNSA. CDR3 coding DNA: TGTGCCAGCAGCTTAGGTGGGACAGCGAACACCGGGGAGCTGTTTTTT. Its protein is CASSLGGTANTGELFF.

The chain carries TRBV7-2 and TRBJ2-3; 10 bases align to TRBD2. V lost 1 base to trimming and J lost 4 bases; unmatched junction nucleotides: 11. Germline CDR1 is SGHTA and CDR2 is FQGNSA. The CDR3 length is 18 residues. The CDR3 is CASSLVGLAGVDADTQYF. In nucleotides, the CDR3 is TGTGCCAGCAGCTTAGTGGGGCTAGCGGGAGTTGACGCAGATACGCAGTATTTT.

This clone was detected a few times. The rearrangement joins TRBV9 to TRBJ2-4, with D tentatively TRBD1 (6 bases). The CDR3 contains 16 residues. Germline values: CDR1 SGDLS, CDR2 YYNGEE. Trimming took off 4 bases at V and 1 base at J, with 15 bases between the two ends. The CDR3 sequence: CASSRATGFAKNIQYF. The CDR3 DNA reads TGTGCCAGCAGCCGCGCAACAGGGTTCGCCAAAAACATTCAGTACTTC.

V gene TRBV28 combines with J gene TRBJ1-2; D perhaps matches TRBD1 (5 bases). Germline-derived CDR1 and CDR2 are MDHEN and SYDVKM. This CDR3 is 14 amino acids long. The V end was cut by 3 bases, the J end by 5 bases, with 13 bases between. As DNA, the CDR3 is TGTGCCAGCAGTTTCAGGGTCCCCCCATATGGCTACACCTTC. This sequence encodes CASSFRVPPYGYTF.